The present entry profiles one T cell receptor (beta chain) with its context. PCR primers comprised 60 Vbeta and 13 Jbeta primers. In the original processing: Tens of millions of unique TCR beta chains, some 9.9 million of them shared, were counted by a later analysis. Generated by immunoSEQ multiplex PCR, the TCRdb table keeps only in-frame clones and is missing some. V, J and clone size reflect that table, while D and trimming were determined from the DNA. Among over 100,000 clones, roughly two thirds were seen once, and the ten largest hold around 8%. This entry belongs to a study of cytomegalovirus exposure and HLA in healthy donors. Turning to the study itself: Membership in the Caucasian-associated ancestry cluster was found for 75% to 85% of 350 to 450 genotyped donors.

The sequencing input was PBMCs. The origin of this receptor is a middle-aged man in good health and CMV-seronegative.

The CDR3 region is CASSLVLAGSTDTQYF. CDR3 DNA: TGTGCCAGCAGCTTGGTGCTAGCGGGGAGCACAGATACGCAGTATTTT. The genes are TRBV5-6 and TRBJ2-3; 9 bases line up with TRBD2. J was trimmed by 0 bases and V by 0 bases; bases with no gene match: 2. CDR3 size: 16 residues. The germline CDR1 and CDR2 sequences are SGHDT and YYEEEE.